The T cell receptor beta chain described here comes from a study of blood T cell repertoires in COVID-19. Study-wide background: Spain, Italy and the United States supplied samples that represented acute and convalescent COVID-19.

V lost 5 bases, J lost 2 bases, and 8 bases stayed unmatched. Per germline, CDR1 SGHVS and CDR2 FNYEAQ. This CDR3 spans 15 amino acids. Profiled with immunoSEQ multiplex PCR; TCRdb holds only in-frame clones, not every one. The sample consists of roughly 82,000 clones, less than 95% of them appearing once. This TCR came from a woman aged 45-60 years in a cohort sampled during active COVID-19. The sequencing input was peripheral blood. V usage is TRBV7-6 and J usage is TRBJ2-7; 8 positions match TRBD2. The CDR3, as DNA: TGTGCCAGCAGCCCCTATTCGGGAGGGCCCTACGAGCAGTACTTC. Translated, it gives CASSPYSGGPYEQYF. The whole variable domain, remainder taken from reference TRBV7-6 and TRBJ2-7, is GAGVSQSPRYKVTKRGQDVALRCDPISGHVSLYWYRQALGQGPEFLTYFNYEAQQDKSGLPNDRFSAERPEGSISTLTIQRTEQRDSAMYRCASSPYSGGPYEQYFGPGTRLTVT.